These 18 T cell receptor delta chains were sequenced from one sample in a study of Vδ1+ human thymocytes. Notes on the study in general: In the thymus, TRG and TRD repertoires looked highly polyclonal with Gaussian CDR3 lengths.

Antigens for these TCRs are unknown. Sequences come from RNA converted to cDNA by reverse transcription. CDR3 amplicons came from multiplex PCR with pooled V-gene forward and constant-region reverse primers. TCRdb re-called the multiplex PCR reads via CATT. The repertoire includes about 75,000 delta-chain clones, approximately 37% of them detected once, and over 0.2% sits in the top ten. The sequencing sample was made of Vdelta1+ gamma-delta thymocytes from the thymus. Subset specified: FACS-sorted CD3+ TCRalphabeta- TCRVdelta1+ TCRVdelta2- thymocytes. The receptors were gathered from a boy under two years old who had congenital heart surgery.

The sample holds a few counts of this clone. The genes are TRDV1 and TRDJ1; 9 nucleotides line up with TRDD3. The CDR3 sequence is 18 residues long. V trimming: 1 base; J trimming: 4 bases; junction bases outside the gene matches: 13. The germline CDR1 and CDR2 sequences are TSWWSYY and QGS. CDR3 in DNA: TGTGCTCTTGGGGAACGGTCCCTACCCGGGGGATACATCGATAAACTCATCTTT. Protein sequence: CALGERSLPGGYIDKLIF.

This clone turned up a few times. This chain connects TRDV2 to TRDJ1; TRDD3 matches 8 bases. Unmatched junction bases numbered 5, after V lost 6 bases and J lost 0 bases. Germline lookup yields CDR1 GEAIGNYY and CDR2 EKD. CDR3 size: 14 residues. The CDR3 protein is CACNWGVYTDKLIF. The CDR3 DNA sequence: TGTGCCTGTAACTGGGGGGTCTACACCGATAAACTCATCTTT.

This clone appeared once. The chain joins TRDV1 to TRDJ1; 9 positions match TRDD3. The CDR3 extends over 19 amino acids. The ends lost 1 base at V and 0 bases at J; junction bases unmatched: 12. Germline V gene lookup returns CDR1 TSWWSYY and CDR2 QGS. CDR3 protein: CALGERARRWGINTDKLIF. CDR3 DNA: TGTGCTCTTGGGGAACGGGCGCGACGCTGGGGGATTAACACCGATAAACTCATCTTT.

This clone was counted only a few times. This chain connects TRDV1 to TRDJ1, with D perhaps being TRDD2 or TRDD3 (5 bases each). The V gene lost 2 bases and the J gene lost 1 base, with 26 bases spanning the gap. CDR3 length: 20 residues. Germline CDR1 TSWWSYY, CDR2 QGS. CDR3 loop: CALGESSAGEPTLSTDKLIF. The CDR3 DNA sequence: TGTGCTCTTGGGGAAAGCTCTGCAGGGGAGCCTACTTTAAGCACCGATAAACTCATCTTT.

The genes are TRDV1 and TRDJ1; 10 positions agree with TRDD3. With 1 base clipped from V and 11 bases from J, the junction kept 34 bases outside the gene matches. This CDR3 is 23 amino acids long. In germline, CDR1 is TSWWSYY, CDR2 QGS. CDR3 coding DNA: TGTGCTCTTGGGGAACCCCCCGGGCGGTGTAGGGAAAAAGTTATGGGGGATACCTTTAAGCTCATCTTT. The encoded protein is CALGEPPGRCREKVMGDTFKLIF.

This clone was counted a few times. This chain links TRDV1 with TRDJ1; 12 bases are a match to TRDD3. CDR1 is TSWWSYY and CDR2 is QGS in the germline V gene. CDR3 length: 18 amino acids. V was pared by 4 bases and J by 4 bases, with 13 bases of the junction left unmatched. DNA of the CDR3: TGTGCTCTTGGGGGTATTTCCCTGGGGGATACGAAATTCGATAAACTCATCTTT. It specifies CALGGISLGDTKFDKLIF.

Remarks on this clone: Additional DNA sequences in this sample encode the identical CDR3. The chain uses TRDV1 and TRDJ1; the D is unclear. Deletions cut 0 bases from V and 2 bases from J, with 13 bases between. The germline V gene has CDR1 TSWWSYY and CDR2 QGS. This CDR3 spans 16 amino acids. Here the CDR3 DNA reads TGTGCTCTTGGGGAACTAGTCGGCGGGCAAACCGATAAACTCATCTTT. Translated, it gives CALGELVGGQTDKLIF.

The chain employs TRDV1 and TRDJ1, with 8 bases aligning to TRDD3. Germline CDR1 and CDR2: TSWWSYY and QGS. V dropped 2 bases and J dropped 0; count of bases not matched to a gene: 17. The CDR3 spans 20 residues. CDR3 amino acids: CALGESAPVLGVPYTDKLIF. CDR3 coding DNA: TGTGCTCTTGGGGAATCCGCTCCGGTACTGGGGGTCCCGTACACCGATAAACTCATCTTT.

The chain links TRDV2 to TRDJ1; no definite D call. The V end was cut by 9 bases, the J end by 0 bases, with 22 bases between. Germline values: CDR1 GEAIGNYY, CDR2 EKD. The length of the CDR3 is 16 residues. Written as DNA, the CDR3 is TGTGCCACCGTTGGGTGTACTGTGGGAAACACCGATAAACTCATCTTT. Translating gives CATVGCTVGNTDKLIF.

The genes are TRDV1 and TRDJ1; 10 bases fit TRDD3. This CDR3 region has 29 residues. Trimming took 3 bases from V and 3 from J; bases not matched to a gene: 46. CDR1 and CDR2 from the germline V gene are TSWWSYY and QGS. CDR3 loop: CALGDAGQHYMSAGDTLTCPGNESDKLIF. In nucleotides, the CDR3 is TGTGCTCTTGGGGATGCCGGCCAACACTATATGTCTGCGGGGGATACGCTGACCTGCCCTGGGAATGAGTCCGATAAACTCATCTTT.

This chain uses TRDV1 with TRDJ1; a possible D gene is TRDD3 (5 bases). Trimming cost V 3 bases and J 3 bases, with 17 bases left between them. Per germline, CDR1 TSWWSYY and CDR2 QGS. CDR3 length: 16 residues. The CDR3 bases are TGTGCTCTTGGGGAGGAATATTGTCGGGGGTCCGATAAACTCATCTTT. It translates to CALGEEYCRGSDKLIF.

V is TRDV1 and J is TRDJ1; TRDD3 matches 8 bases. CDR3 length: 17 amino acids. Germline V lookup: CDR1 TSWWSYY, CDR2 QGS. V lost 4 bases, J lost 1 base, and 11 bases stayed unmatched. The CDR3 DNA reads as TGTGCTCTTGGGGGAAAGCCGGGGATACCGGGCACCGATAAACTCATCTTT. Protein: CALGGKPGIPGTDKLIF.

This clone was detected only a few times. The V and J genes are TRDV1 and TRDJ1; D perhaps matches TRDD3 (5 bases). Germline loops: CDR1 TSWWSYY, CDR2 QGS. The CDR3 runs to 20 residues. V was cut by 5 bases and J by 3 bases, with 31 bases left in between. As DNA, the CDR3 is TGTGCTCTTGGGTTATCTTTTCCACACGGTAATCTGGGAAACGCCGATAAACTCATCTTT. Protein: CALGLSFPHGNLGNADKLIF.

Of note for this clone: Other DNA sequences from this sample encode an identical CDR3 as well. The chain has TRDV1 and TRDJ1; 7 positions agree with TRDD3. The CDR3 totals 19 residues. Germline loops: CDR1 TSWWSYY, CDR2 QGS. Trimming at V came to 3 bases and at J to 0 bases, leaving 16 bases not matched to a gene. In DNA form, the CDR3 reads TGTGCTCTTGGGGAGGTCACTTGGCGGGGGATTTCGTACACCGATAAACTCATCTTT. Encoded protein: CALGEVTWRGISYTDKLIF.

This clone has only a few counts. V is TRDV1 and J is TRDJ1; weak D call: TRDD2 (5 bases). The germline V gene encodes CDR1 TSWWSYY and CDR2 QGS. This CDR3 region has 21 residues. V was cut by 0 bases and J by 6 bases, with 32 bases left in between. This chain's CDR3 is CALGELVLVLGWAAGRNKLIF. The CDR3 DNA is TGTGCTCTTGGGGAACTTGTCCTCGTCCTAGGGTGGGCCGCTGGAAGGAATAAACTCATCTTT.

This sequence joins TRDV1 and TRDJ1, with 12 positions matching TRDD3. CDR1 is TSWWSYY, CDR2 QGS, per germline. This CDR3 region has 23 residues. V gave up 0 bases and J gave up 3 bases; unmatched junction bases: 23. CDR3 amino acids: CALGELDARPYWGIPLRPDKLIF. CDR3 nucleotides: TGTGCTCTTGGGGAACTAGACGCGAGACCGTACTGGGGGATACCTCTCCGCCCCGATAAACTCATCTTT.

This clone was seen only a few times. The genes are TRDV1 and TRDJ1; TRDD3 matches at 11 bases. V gave up 5 bases and J gave up 4 bases; unmatched junction bases: 15. Germline CDR1 and CDR2: TSWWSYY and QGS. The length of the CDR3 is 18 residues. The CDR3 reads CALGSTDWGINESDKLIF. The CDR3 nucleotides are TGTGCTCTTGGGAGTACCGACTGGGGGATAAATGAAAGCGATAAACTCATCTTT.

A word on this clone: The sample holds other DNA sequences that translate to the same CDR3. This sequence joins TRDV1 and TRDJ1; D not resolved. CDR3 length equals 17 residues. From germline, CDR1 is TSWWSYY and CDR2 QGS. Trimming pared 0 bases from V and 0 bases from J, leaving 14 bases between. CDR3 amino acids: CALGELGGPEYTDKLIF. The CDR3 DNA reads as TGTGCTCTTGGGGAACTAGGAGGACCCGAGTACACCGATAAACTCATCTTT.